This entry is about one T cell receptor beta chain. This specimen belongs to a study of blood T cell repertoires in COVID-19. About the study: The United States, Italy and Spain provided the acute and convalescent COVID-19 samples.

Generated by immunoSEQ multiplex PCR, the TCRdb table keeps only in-frame clones and is missing some. The sample records approximately 200,000 clones, about 81% being singletons. The Seattle patients joined while their infection was active and were tracked longitudinally afterward. The CDR3 loop spans 17 amino acids. Trimming removed 1 base from V and 3 bases from J; junction bases left unmatched: 9. The germline V gene encodes CDR1 LGHDT and CDR2 YNNKEL (reference sequence). Material for sequencing was peripheral blood. The gene calls are TRBV3-1 (or the pseudogene TRBV3-2) and TRBJ2-3, with 8 bases that match TRBD2. The receptor's source is a woman of 80 years or more with COVID-19, enrolled during active disease. CDR3 sequence: CASSQGVPSGGTDTQYF. The CDR3 bases are TGTGCCAGCAGCCAAGGGGTCCCCTCGGGGGGGACAGATACGCAGTATTTT.